This passage covers 15 T cell receptor beta chains from one sample sequenced in a study of T cell changes during pregnancy in multiple sclerosis. Some clones are missing from TCRdb's copy, which holds only in-frame ones; the method was immunoSEQ multiplex PCR. The sample has tens of thousands of clones; 92% are singletons. This specimen was CD4+ T cells from peripheral blood mononuclear cells, taken in the second trimester of pregnancy. The receptors come from a female donor with multiple sclerosis, enrolled in a pregnancy study.

The chain is built from TRBV6-5 and TRBJ1-4; possible D gene TRBD1, 5 bases. V was clipped by 5 bases and J by 3 bases, with 13 bases between them. Germline-derived CDR1 and CDR2 are MNHEY and SVGAGI. This CDR3 has 15 amino acids. The CDR3 spells CASSTRGGANEKLFF. CDR3 in DNA: TGTGCCAGCAGTACCCGGGGAGGGGCTAATGAAAAACTGTTTTTT.

The CDR3 region has the DNA TGTGCCAGCAGTAGGGGACTACCTAGCACAGATACGCAGTATTTT. Translated, it gives CASSRGLPSTDTQYF. The chain is built from TRBV2 and TRBJ2-3, with 7 bases that match TRBD2. With 5 bases clipped from V and 0 bases from J, the junction kept 5 bases outside the gene matches. The CDR3 extends over 15 amino acids. Germline assignment: CDR1 SNHLY and CDR2 FYNNEI.

The V call is TRBV10-3, the J call TRBJ1-5; 8 bases match TRBD1. This CDR3 contains 12 residues. Germline lookup yields CDR1 ENHRY and CDR2 SYGVKD. Trimming removed 9 bases from V and 5 bases from J; junction bases left unmatched: 3. The CDR3: CAIQGQDQPQHF. CDR3 coding DNA: TGTGCCATACAGGGACAGGATCAGCCCCAGCATTTT.

The chain employs TRBV6-4 and TRBJ1-5, with 7 bases identical to TRBD1. With 8 bases clipped from V and 5 bases from J, the junction kept 9 bases outside the gene matches. Germline V gene data show CDR1 as MRHNA and CDR2 as SNTAGT. This CDR3 has 14 residues. In nucleotides, the CDR3 is TGTGCCAGCCCGGGACAGCATCCGTATCAGCCCCAGCATTTT. Amino acids: CASPGQHPYQPQHF.

The gene calls are TRBV11-1 and TRBJ2-3, with D unclear. This CDR3 comprises 14 residues. Germline V gene sequence: CDR1 SGHAT, CDR2 FQDESV (reference sequence). V lost 3 bases, J lost 6 bases, and 13 bases lay in between. CDR3 in DNA: TGTGCCAGCAGCTTCCGGCGGTTTCTTGATACGCAGTATTTT. This encodes CASSFRRFLDTQYF.

V usage is TRBV2 and J usage is TRBJ2-5, with TRBD2 matching 12 bases. This CDR3 has 14 residues. Germline V CDR1 and CDR2: SNHLY, FYNNEI. The ends lost 6 bases at V and 5 bases at J; junction bases unmatched: 4. The CDR3 sequence is CASRLAGGGETQYF. In DNA form, the CDR3 reads TGTGCCAGCAGACTAGCGGGAGGTGGGGAGACCCAGTACTTC.

This clone appeared a single time. The V and J genes are TRBV2 and TRBJ2-1; D remains unclear. The CDR3 runs 17 residues. Germline V lookup: CDR1 SNHLY, CDR2 FYNNEI. V was trimmed by 0 bases and J by 1 base, leaving 13 bases between them. CDR3 amino acids: CASSEAEGAWSYNEQFF. CDR3 coding DNA: TGTGCCAGCAGTGAAGCAGAAGGAGCGTGGTCCTACAATGAGCAGTTCTTC.

V gene TRBV5-1 combines with J gene TRBJ1-2, with TRBD1 matching 8 bases. From germline, CDR1 is SGHRS and CDR2 YFSETQ. V shed 4 bases and J 6 bases; nucleotides not matched to a gene: 8. The CDR3 runs to 14 residues. This chain's CDR3 is CASSPRGPSNGYTF. CDR3 coding DNA: TGCGCCAGCAGCCCCAGGGGGCCCTCAAATGGCTACACCTTC.

The table lists this clone with a count of one. The chain links TRBV23-1 to TRBJ2-7, with 10 bases lining up with TRBD1. TRBV23-1 is annotated as an ORF whose role is uncertain. V lost 8 bases to trimming and J lost 2 bases; unmatched junction nucleotides: 6. The CDR3 contains 14 residues. The CDR3 loop reads CASPDRGTTYEQYF. The CDR3, as DNA: TGCGCCAGCCCGGACAGGGGGACTACCTACGAGCAGTACTTC.

The J gene is TRBJ2-2, the V gene TRBV19, with TRBD1 matching 8 bases. Germline V lookup: CDR1 LNHDA, CDR2 SQIVND (reference sequence). With V trimmed by 5 bases and J by 3 bases, 8 bases remained unmatched. This CDR3 is built from 16 residues. The CDR3, as DNA: TGTGCCAGTAGTGTGGTCTCAGGGGGCGACACCGGGGAGCTGTTTTTT. It yields the protein CASSVVSGGDTGELFF.

The chain employs TRBV29-1 and TRBJ2-1; TRBD2 matches at 12 bases. Germline V gene lookup returns CDR1 SQVTM and CDR2 ANQGSEA. With 0 bases clipped from V and 10 bases from J, the junction kept 10 bases outside the gene matches. The CDR3 contains 16 residues. CDR3 region: CSVEDRASGRVEEQFF. The CDR3 region has the DNA TGCAGCGTTGAAGATCGTGCTAGCGGGAGGGTAGAGGAGCAGTTCTTC.

In this sample, this clone turned up once. The gene calls are TRBV5-1 and TRBJ2-7; no clear D. The V end lost 0 bases, the J end lost 0 bases, and 7 bases lay between the germline ends. This CDR3 region has 14 residues. In germline, CDR1 is SGHRS, CDR2 YFSETQ. CDR3 coding DNA: TGCGCCAGCAGCTTGGTAGGCGGCTCCTACGAGCAGTACTTC. Translation gives CASSLVGGSYEQYF.

The chain employs TRBV28 and TRBJ2-1, with 9 bases matching TRBD1. Germline V CDR1 and CDR2: MDHEN, SYDVKM. J lost 9 bases, V lost 4 bases, and 10 bases had no gene match. The CDR3 length is 15 residues. The CDR3 DNA reads as TGTGCCAGCAGTTCAACCGGGACAGGGTTGGGTGAGCAGTTCTTC. Translation gives CASSSTGTGLGEQFF.

This clone was seen once. The chain recombines TRBV2 with TRBJ2-7, with 9 positions matching TRBD2. This CDR3 region has 14 residues. Germline V gives CDR1 SNHLY, CDR2 FYNNEI. V dropped 4 bases and J dropped 5; count of bases not matched to a gene: 6. The CDR3 region has the DNA TGTGCCAGCAGTGTTAGGAGACTAGCGGACGAGCAGTACTTC. Its translation is CASSVRRLADEQYF.

The chain carries TRBV29-1 and TRBJ2-7; 8 positions agree with TRBD1. The CDR3 length is 12 residues. Germline assignment: CDR1 SQVTM and CDR2 ANQGSEA. The J segment lost 6 bases and the V segment lost 7 bases, leaving 8 bases of the junction unmatched. The CDR3: CSAHRGDSEQYF. The CDR3 DNA reads TGCAGCGCCCACAGGGGGGATAGCGAGCAGTACTTC.